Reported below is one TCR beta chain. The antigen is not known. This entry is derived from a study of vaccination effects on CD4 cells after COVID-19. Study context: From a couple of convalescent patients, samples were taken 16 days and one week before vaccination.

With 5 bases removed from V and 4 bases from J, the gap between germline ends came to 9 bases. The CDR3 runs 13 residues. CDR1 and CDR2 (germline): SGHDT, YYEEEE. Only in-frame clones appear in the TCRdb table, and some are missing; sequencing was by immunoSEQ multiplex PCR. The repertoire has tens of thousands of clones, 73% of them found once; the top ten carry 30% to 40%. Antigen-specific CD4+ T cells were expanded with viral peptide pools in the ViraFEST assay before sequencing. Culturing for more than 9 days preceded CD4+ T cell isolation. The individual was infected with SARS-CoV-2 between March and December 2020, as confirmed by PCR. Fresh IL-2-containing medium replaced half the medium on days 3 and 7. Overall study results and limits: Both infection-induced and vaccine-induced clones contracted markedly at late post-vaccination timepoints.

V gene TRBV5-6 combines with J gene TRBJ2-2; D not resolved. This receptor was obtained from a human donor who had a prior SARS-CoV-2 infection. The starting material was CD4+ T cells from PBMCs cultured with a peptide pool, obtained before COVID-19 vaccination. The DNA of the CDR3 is TGTGCCAGCAGAAAGGACCGCACCGGGGAGCTGTTTTTT. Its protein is CASRKDRTGELFF.